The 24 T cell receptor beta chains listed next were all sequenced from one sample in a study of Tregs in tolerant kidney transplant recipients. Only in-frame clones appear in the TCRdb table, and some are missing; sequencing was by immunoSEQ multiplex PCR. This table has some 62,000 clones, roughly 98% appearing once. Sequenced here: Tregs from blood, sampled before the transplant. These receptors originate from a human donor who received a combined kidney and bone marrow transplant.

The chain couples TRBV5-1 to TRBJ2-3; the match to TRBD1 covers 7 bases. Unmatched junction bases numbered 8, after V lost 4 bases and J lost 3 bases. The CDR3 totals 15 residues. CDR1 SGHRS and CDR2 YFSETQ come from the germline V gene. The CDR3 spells CASSLRVQGTDTQYF. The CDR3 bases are TGCGCCAGCAGCCTGAGAGTACAGGGGACAGATACGCAGTATTTT.

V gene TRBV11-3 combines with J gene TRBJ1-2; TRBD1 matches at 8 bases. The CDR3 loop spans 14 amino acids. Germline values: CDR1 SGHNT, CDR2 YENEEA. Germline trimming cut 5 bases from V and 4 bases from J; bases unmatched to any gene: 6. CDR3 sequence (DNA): TGTGCCAGCAGCCGGGGAGGGACAGGCTATGGCTACACCTTC. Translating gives CASSRGGTGYGYTF.

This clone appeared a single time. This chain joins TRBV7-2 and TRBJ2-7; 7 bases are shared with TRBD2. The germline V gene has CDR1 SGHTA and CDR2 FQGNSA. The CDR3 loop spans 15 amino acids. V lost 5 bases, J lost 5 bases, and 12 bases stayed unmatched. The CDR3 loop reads CASSAGTKRSHEQYF. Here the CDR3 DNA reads TGTGCCAGCAGCGCAGGGACTAAAAGGTCCCACGAGCAGTACTTC.

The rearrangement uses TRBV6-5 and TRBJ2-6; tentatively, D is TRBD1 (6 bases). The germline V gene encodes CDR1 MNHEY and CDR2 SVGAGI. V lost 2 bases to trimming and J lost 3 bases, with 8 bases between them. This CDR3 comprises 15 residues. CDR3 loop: CASSYTGIGANVLTF. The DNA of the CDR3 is TGTGCCAGCAGTTACACAGGGATTGGGGCCAACGTCCTGACTTTC.

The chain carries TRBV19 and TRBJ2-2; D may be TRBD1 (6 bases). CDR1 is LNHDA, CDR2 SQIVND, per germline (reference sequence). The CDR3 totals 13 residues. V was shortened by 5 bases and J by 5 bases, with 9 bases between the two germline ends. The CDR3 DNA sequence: TGTGCCAGTAGTCCAGGGGAAACCGGGGAGCTGTTTTTT. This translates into CASSPGETGELFF.

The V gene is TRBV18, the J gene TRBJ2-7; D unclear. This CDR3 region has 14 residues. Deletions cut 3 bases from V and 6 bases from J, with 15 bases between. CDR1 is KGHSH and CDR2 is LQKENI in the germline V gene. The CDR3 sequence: CASSPGIRVGEQYF. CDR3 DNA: TGTGCCAGCTCACCTGGCATTCGGGTCGGCGAGCAGTACTTC.

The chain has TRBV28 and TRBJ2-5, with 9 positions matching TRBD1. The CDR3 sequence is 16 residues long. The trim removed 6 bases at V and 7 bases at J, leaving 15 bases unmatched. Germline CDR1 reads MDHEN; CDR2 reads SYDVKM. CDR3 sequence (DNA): TGTGCCAGCAGGCCACAGCCGGGACAGGGCCTCTTGACCCAGTACTTC. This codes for CASRPQPGQGLLTQYF.

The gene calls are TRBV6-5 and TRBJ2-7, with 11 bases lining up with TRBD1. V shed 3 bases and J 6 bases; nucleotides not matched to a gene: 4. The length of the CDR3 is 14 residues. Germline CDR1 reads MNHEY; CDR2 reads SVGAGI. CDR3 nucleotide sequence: TGTGCCAGCAGTTATGGGACAGGGGGAGTCGAGCAGTACTTC. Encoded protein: CASSYGTGGVEQYF.

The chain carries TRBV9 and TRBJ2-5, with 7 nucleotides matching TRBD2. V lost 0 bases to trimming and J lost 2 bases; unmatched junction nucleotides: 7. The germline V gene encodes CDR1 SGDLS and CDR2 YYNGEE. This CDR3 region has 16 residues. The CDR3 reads CASSVATGRDQETQYF. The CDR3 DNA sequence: TGTGCCAGCAGCGTAGCTACGGGGAGGGATCAAGAGACCCAGTACTTC.

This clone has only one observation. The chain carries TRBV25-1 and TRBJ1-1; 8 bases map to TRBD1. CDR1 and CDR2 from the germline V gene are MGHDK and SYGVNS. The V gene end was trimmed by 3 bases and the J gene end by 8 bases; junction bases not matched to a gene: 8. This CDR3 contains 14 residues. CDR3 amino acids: CASSETGDKREAFF. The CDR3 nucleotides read TGTGCCAGCAGTGAGACAGGGGATAAGCGCGAAGCTTTCTTT.

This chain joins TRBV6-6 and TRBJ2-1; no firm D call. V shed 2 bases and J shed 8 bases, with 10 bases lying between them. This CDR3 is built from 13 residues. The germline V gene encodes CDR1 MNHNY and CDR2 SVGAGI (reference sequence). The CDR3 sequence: CASSYPSDYEQFF. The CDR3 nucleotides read TGTGCCAGCAGTTACCCCAGCGATTATGAGCAGTTCTTC.

DNA of the CDR3: TGTGCCAGCAGCTTAGCTAGCGGGGGGTACAATGAGCAGTTCTTC. This sequence encodes CASSLASGGYNEQFF. The chain carries TRBV7-3 and TRBJ2-1; 11 bases align to TRBD2. The V and J ends lost 2 bases and 4 bases, in that order; junction bases with no gene match: 1. This CDR3 region has 15 residues. From germline, CDR1 is SGHTA and CDR2 FQGTGA.

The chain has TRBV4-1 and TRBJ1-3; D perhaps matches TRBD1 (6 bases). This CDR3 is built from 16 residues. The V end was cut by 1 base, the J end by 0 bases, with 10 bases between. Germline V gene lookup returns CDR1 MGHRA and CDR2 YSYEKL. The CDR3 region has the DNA TGCGCCAGCAGCCAAGGCAGGGGAACCTCTGGAAACACCATATATTTT. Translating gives CASSQGRGTSGNTIYF.

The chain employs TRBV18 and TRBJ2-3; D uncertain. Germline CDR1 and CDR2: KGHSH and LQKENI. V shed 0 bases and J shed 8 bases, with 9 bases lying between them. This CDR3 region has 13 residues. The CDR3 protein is CASSPPRFTTQYF. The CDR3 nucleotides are TGTGCCAGCTCACCACCTAGATTTACTACGCAGTATTTT.

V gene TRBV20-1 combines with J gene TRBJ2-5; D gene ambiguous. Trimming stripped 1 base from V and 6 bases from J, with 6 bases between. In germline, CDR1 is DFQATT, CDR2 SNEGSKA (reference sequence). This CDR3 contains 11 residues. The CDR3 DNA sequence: TGCAGTGCTAGAGTACAACAGACCCAGTACTTC. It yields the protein CSARVQQTQYF.

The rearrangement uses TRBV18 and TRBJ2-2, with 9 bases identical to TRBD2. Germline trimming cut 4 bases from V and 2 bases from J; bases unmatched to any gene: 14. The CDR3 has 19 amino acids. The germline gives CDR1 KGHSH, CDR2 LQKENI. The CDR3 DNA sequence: TGTGCCAGCTCACTCTCGTCTATAGCGGGAGACTTCAACACCGGGGAGCTGTTTTTT. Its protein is CASSLSSIAGDFNTGELFF.

The DNA for the CDR3 is TGTGCCAGCCGCCCTAGCGGGAGGCCCGGGGAGCTGTTTTTT. This translates into CASRPSGRPGELFF. V gene TRBV6-1 combines with J gene TRBJ2-2; 11 bases are a match to TRBD2. Germline values: CDR1 MNHNS, CDR2 SASEGT. CDR3 length: 14 residues. After removal of 8 bases from V and 6 bases from J, the junction contained 5 bases not matched to a gene.

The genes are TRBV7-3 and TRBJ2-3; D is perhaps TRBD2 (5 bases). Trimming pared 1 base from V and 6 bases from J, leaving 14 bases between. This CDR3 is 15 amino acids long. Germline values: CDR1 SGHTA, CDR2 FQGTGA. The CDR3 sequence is CASSLRGLVADTQYF. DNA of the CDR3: TGTGCCAGCAGCTTAAGAGGGCTAGTCGCTGATACGCAGTATTTT.

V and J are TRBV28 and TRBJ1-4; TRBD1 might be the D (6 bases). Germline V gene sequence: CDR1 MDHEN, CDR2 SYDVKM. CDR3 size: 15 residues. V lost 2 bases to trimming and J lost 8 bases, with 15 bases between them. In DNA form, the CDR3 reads TGTGCCAGCAGTTTAAATCGGGGACACGGGGAAAAACTGTTTTTT. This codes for CASSLNRGHGEKLFF.

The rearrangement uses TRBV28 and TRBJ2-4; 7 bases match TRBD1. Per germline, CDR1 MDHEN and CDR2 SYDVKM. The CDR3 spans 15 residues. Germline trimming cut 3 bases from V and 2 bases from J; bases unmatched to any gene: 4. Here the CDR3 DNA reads TGTGCCAGCAGTTTTCAAGGGGGCTCCAAAAACATTCAGTACTTC. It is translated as CASSFQGGSKNIQYF.

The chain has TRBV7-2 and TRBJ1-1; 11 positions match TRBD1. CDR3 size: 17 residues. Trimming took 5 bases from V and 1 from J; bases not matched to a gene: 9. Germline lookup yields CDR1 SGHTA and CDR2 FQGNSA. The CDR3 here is CASSPRGGTGGNTEAFF. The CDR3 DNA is TGTGCCAGCAGCCCTAGGGGAGGGACAGGGGGGAACACTGAAGCTTTCTTT.

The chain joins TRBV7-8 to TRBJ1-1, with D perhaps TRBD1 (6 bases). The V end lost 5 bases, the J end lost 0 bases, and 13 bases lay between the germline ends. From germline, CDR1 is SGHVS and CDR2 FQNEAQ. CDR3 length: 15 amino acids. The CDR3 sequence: CASSPRTELNTEAFF. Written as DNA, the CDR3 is TGTGCCAGCAGCCCAAGGACAGAATTGAACACTGAAGCTTTCTTT.

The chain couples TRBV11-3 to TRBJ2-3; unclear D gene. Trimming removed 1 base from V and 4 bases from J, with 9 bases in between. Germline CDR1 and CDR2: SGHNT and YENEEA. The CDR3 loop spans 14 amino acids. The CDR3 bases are TGTGCCAGCAGCTTAGGCGGAGTGGCAGATACGCAGTATTTT. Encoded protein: CASSLGGVADTQYF.

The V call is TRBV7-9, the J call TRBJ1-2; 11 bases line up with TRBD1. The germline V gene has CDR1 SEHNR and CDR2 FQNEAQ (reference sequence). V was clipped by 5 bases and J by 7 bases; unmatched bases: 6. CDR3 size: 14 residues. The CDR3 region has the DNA TGTGCCAGCAGCCTAGGACAGGGGGCTTTTGGCTACACCTTC. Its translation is CASSLGQGAFGYTF.